A single sample is the source of the 23 T cell receptor beta chains below, sequenced in a study of early T cells in non-severe SARS-CoV-2 infection. TCRdb recomputed calls from the 5' RACE reads with MiXCR, one row per CDR3 protein. The table has 40,000 to 45,000 distinct CDR3 sequences, about a tenth seen once. Sample: whole blood. The receptors stem from an adult who was a healthcare worker with PCR-confirmed SARS-CoV-2 infection or an uninfected control (not recorded which).

This clonotype was observed many times. DNA of the CDR3: TGTGCCAGCAGCTCACAGGGGGCCAAAAACATTCAGTACTTC. Its protein is CASSSQGAKNIQYF. The chain carries TRBV3-1 and TRBJ2-4, with 7 nucleotides matching TRBD1. Germline trimming cut 5 bases from V and 1 base from J; bases unmatched to any gene: 2. The CDR3 spans 14 residues. The germline CDR1 and CDR2 sequences are LGHDT and YNNKEL (reference sequence).

In its sample, this clonotype was seen many times. This sequence joins TRBV2 and TRBJ1-2; D unclear. The CDR3 covers 12 residues. The V gene lost 7 bases and the J gene lost 7 bases, with 13 bases spanning the gap. Looked up from germline, CDR1 is SNHLY and CDR2 is FYNNEI. Here the CDR3 reads CASKTDPIGYTF. CDR3 nucleotide sequence: TGTGCCAGCAAAACAGACCCCATTGGCTACACCTTC.

The V gene is TRBV27, the J gene TRBJ2-7; D unclear. CDR1 is MNHEY and CDR2 is SMNVEV in the germline V gene (reference sequence). CDR3 length: 14 residues. V lost 5 bases to trimming and J lost 3 bases, with 14 bases between them. The CDR3 DNA sequence: TGTGCCAGCAGTCCGTACGTCCCCGACTACGAGCAGTACTTC. It codes for CASSPYVPDYEQYF.

V is TRBV7-9 and J is TRBJ2-7, with 7 bases identical to TRBD1. V shed 1 base, J shed 3 bases, and the junction held 3 bases outside the gene matches. The CDR3 extends over 14 amino acids. The germline CDR1 and CDR2 sequences are SEHNR and FQNEAQ (reference sequence). The DNA for the CDR3 is TGTGCCAGCAGCTTAGTGCGGACAGGCTACGAGCAGTACTTC. This codes for CASSLVRTGYEQYF.

This clonotype was seen a handful of times. The gene calls are TRBV7-3 and TRBJ2-7; 7 nucleotides agree with TRBD1. The CDR3 sequence is 14 residues long. Germline V gene data show CDR1 as SGHTA and CDR2 as FQGTGA. Unmatched junction bases numbered 11, after V lost 5 bases and J lost 7 bases. The CDR3: CASSPRDRAGEQYF. Written as DNA, the CDR3 is TGTGCCAGCAGCCCAAGAGACAGGGCAGGGGAGCAGTACTTC.

In this sample, this clonotype turned up many times. V and J are TRBV27 and TRBJ1-5, with 10 bases identical to TRBD1. In germline, CDR1 is MNHEY, CDR2 SMNVEV (reference sequence). CDR3 length equals 14 residues. Germline trimming cut 5 bases from V and 4 bases from J; bases unmatched to any gene: 2. Here the CDR3 DNA reads TGTGCCAGCAGTCGACAGGGGGCAAATCAGCCCCAGCATTTT. Translating it yields CASSRQGANQPQHF.

The gene calls are TRBV6-6 and TRBJ1-2, with 7 bases matching TRBD1. V was clipped by 4 bases and J by 4 bases; unmatched bases: 9. Germline V gene lookup returns CDR1 MNHNY and CDR2 SVGAGI (reference sequence). The CDR3 sequence is 15 residues long. This CDR3 reads CASSSSTGSLYGYTF. For the CDR3, the DNA is TGTGCCAGCAGTTCCTCGACAGGGTCTCTCTATGGCTACACCTTC.

This clonotype was counted at least ten times. The chain combines TRBV29-1 with TRBJ1-5; no clear D gene. V dropped 4 bases and J dropped 3 bases, with 13 bases sitting between them. The germline CDR1 and CDR2 sequences are SQVTM and ANQGSEA. CDR3 length equals 14 residues. The chain's CDR3 is CSVAGVDPNQPQHF. The CDR3 DNA sequence: TGCAGCGTTGCGGGAGTCGACCCCAATCAGCCCCAGCATTTT.

The count of this clonotype is one. The V and J genes are TRBV7-2 and TRBJ1-1, with D uncertain. The CDR3 covers 11 residues. V gave up 0 bases and J gave up 8 bases, with 4 bases separating them. Germline values: CDR1 SGHTA, CDR2 FQGNSA. DNA for the CDR3: TGTGCCAGCAGCTTAGCCAGGGAAGCTTTCTTT. It specifies CASSLAREAFF.

This clonotype was seen a few times. The chain couples TRBV10-3 to TRBJ2-5; 11 positions match TRBD2. This CDR3 is 16 amino acids long. CDR1 is ENHRY and CDR2 is SYGVKD in the germline V gene. The trim removed 3 bases at V and 1 base at J, leaving 4 bases unmatched. Here the CDR3 DNA reads TGTGCCATCAGTGACTTGACTAGCGGGACCCAAGAGACCCAGTACTTC. Residues: CAISDLTSGTQETQYF.

This sequence joins TRBV10-3 and TRBJ2-3; 11 positions agree with TRBD2. The CDR3 totals 16 residues. Germline V gene sequence: CDR1 ENHRY, CDR2 SYGVKD. V shed 5 bases, J shed 5 bases, and the junction held 9 bases outside the gene matches. CDR3: CAISSLTSGGEDTQYF. CDR3 in DNA: TGTGCCATCAGTTCCCTCACTAGCGGGGGTGAAGATACGCAGTATTTT.

The sample holds many counts of this clonotype. The chain links TRBV30 to TRBJ2-7, with a weak D call TRBD1 (5 bases). This CDR3 is built from 14 residues. Germline CDR1 is GTSNPN and CDR2 is SVGIG (reference sequence). V gave up 0 bases and J gave up 4 bases, with 13 bases separating them. CDR3 in DNA: TGTGCCTGGAGTGTGGTGGGCAGGGCATACGAGCAGTACTTC. Its protein is CAWSVVGRAYEQYF.

V and J are TRBV4-3 and TRBJ2-2, with 7 bases fitting TRBD1. There are 15 residues in the CDR3. Germline V CDR1 and CDR2: LGHNA, YSLEER. The V segment lost 1 base and the J segment 7 bases; nucleotides outside the gene matches: 6. Here the CDR3 DNA reads TGCGCCAGCAGCCAAGGTCAGGGGGAAATCGGGGAGCTGTTTTTT. Amino acid sequence: CASSQGQGEIGELFF.

This clonotype has ten or more counts. The V gene is TRBV13, the J gene TRBJ2-3; TRBD2 agrees at 8 bases. The J segment lost 7 bases and the V segment lost 4 bases, leaving 22 bases of the junction unmatched. There are 19 residues in the CDR3. Germline CDR1 is PRHDT and CDR2 is FYEKMQ (reference sequence). The CDR3 reads CASSSRTPYYAGGLYTQYF. CDR3 bases: TGTGCCAGCAGCTCCCGGACCCCCTACTATGCGGGGGGTCTCTATACGCAGTATTTT. Full variable domain (outside the CDR3, taken from reference TRBV13 and TRBJ2-3): AAGVIQSPRHLIKEKRETATLKCYPIPRHDTVYWYQQGPGQDPQFLISFYEKMQSDKGSIPDRFSAQQFSDYHSELNMSSLELGDSALYFCASSSRTPYYAGGLYTQYFGPGTRLTVL.

This clonotype showed up many times. The chain joins TRBV20-1 to TRBJ1-1; 8 nucleotides match TRBD1. This CDR3 region has 12 residues. Unmatched junction bases numbered 9, after V lost 5 bases and J lost 10 bases. Germline V gene lookup returns CDR1 DFQATT and CDR2 SNEGSKA (reference sequence). CDR3 bases: TGCAGTGCTGAACAATCCGGGACAGGAGCTTTCTTT. Protein: CSAEQSGTGAFF.

By its share, this clonotype is medium-sized (0.01 to 0.1%). The rearrangement joins TRBV11-1 to TRBJ2-5; a weak D match, TRBD2 (5 bases). The CDR3 covers 11 residues. V was clipped by 5 bases and J by 5 bases, with 6 bases between them. The germline gives CDR1 SGHAT, CDR2 FQDESV (reference sequence). The CDR3 region has the DNA TGTGCCAGCAGCACGGGGGAGACCCAGTACTTC. It codes for CASSTGETQYF.

This clonotype was recorded many times. The V call is TRBV6-5, the J call TRBJ2-3, with TRBD1 as a possible D gene (6 bases). This CDR3 has 12 amino acids. V lost 10 bases and J lost 4, with 12 bases in between. Germline-derived CDR1 and CDR2 are MNHEY and SVGAGI. In nucleotides, the CDR3 is TGTGCCATCCGGACAGCCGCAGATACGCAGTATTTT. This translates into CAIRTAADTQYF.

This clonotype was detected only a few times. The chain employs TRBV2 and TRBJ1-5, with TRBD1 matching 7 bases. The CDR3 is made up of 13 amino acids. V lost 8 bases, J lost 4 bases, and 5 bases stayed unmatched. Germline V lookup: CDR1 SNHLY, CDR2 FYNNEI. CDR3 DNA sequence: TGTGCCAGCGCAGGACAGGCTAATCAGCCCCAGCATTTT. Translation gives CASAGQANQPQHF.

The chain recombines TRBV29-1 with TRBJ2-5; weak D call: TRBD2 (5 bases). CDR3 length equals 11 residues. The V end lost 6 bases, the J end lost 7 bases, and 12 bases lay between the germline ends. Looked up from germline, CDR1 is SQVTM and CDR2 is ANQGSEA. The CDR3 coding sequence is TGCAGCGTGACACCCCGGGGGACCCAGTACTTC. It encodes CSVTPRGTQYF.

This clonotype was counted many times. The rearrangement links TRBV18 to TRBJ2-5, with D unresolved. Trimming pared 3 bases from V and 3 bases from J, leaving 5 bases between. Germline loops: CDR1 KGHSH, CDR2 LQKENI. This CDR3 region has 12 residues. The CDR3 bases are TGTGCCAGCTCACCGGTGAAAGAGACCCAGTACTTC. It translates to CASSPVKETQYF.

This chain connects TRBV7-9 to TRBJ2-4; 13 bases align to TRBD2. Germline V CDR1 and CDR2: SEHNR, FQNEAQ (reference sequence). V lost 4 bases to trimming and J lost 1 base; unmatched junction nucleotides: 19. The CDR3 extends over 22 amino acids. CDR3 sequence (DNA): TGTGCCAGCAGCTCACCATCCCCAACTAGCGGGGGGGCGAGTTCGGCCAAAAACATTCAGTACTTC. This translates into CASSSPSPTSGGASSAKNIQYF.

The chain employs TRBV3-1 and TRBJ1-2, with unresolved D. This CDR3 has 12 amino acids. V shed 4 bases and J shed 7 bases, with 10 bases lying between them. Germline loops: CDR1 LGHDT, CDR2 YNNKEL (reference sequence). DNA for the CDR3: TGTGCCAGCAGCCCTCGGGGAGGTGGCTACACCTTC. This encodes CASSPRGGGYTF.

There are many counts of this clonotype. The chain joins TRBV6-1 to TRBJ2-4; D not certain. The CDR3 sequence is 13 residues long. Germline V lookup: CDR1 MNHNS, CDR2 SASEGT. V lost 5 bases to trimming and J lost 0 bases, with 5 bases between them. The CDR3 DNA is TGTGCCAGCAGTTACCTAGCCAAAAACATTCAGTACTTC. This translates into CASSYLAKNIQYF.